These 7 T cell receptor beta chains were all obtained from the same sample, sequenced in a study of Graves' ophthalmopathy and Graves' hyperthyroidism (dated by TCRdb to 2016 to 2018). The run used an Illumina HiSeq 2000. For repertoire sequencing, the TCR beta CDR3 regions were amplified from RNA transcripts. HTBI primers and the Qiagen OneStep RT-PCR kit were used in a first-round RT-PCR, which was followed by a second-round multiplex PCR, size selection and purification. The public reads were run again by TCRdb, first through fastp at Q25 and then through MiXCR, and only productive beta chains were kept. Under each unique CDR3 protein, matching rows form one entry showing the most common genes and DNA. For this sample the table gives more than 1,000,000 distinct CDR3 sequences, of which about 38% were detected only once. The ten largest clones add up to roughly 11% of the sample. Sequenced sample: peripheral blood or thyroid tissue (not recorded which). The receptors were sampled from an adult man with Graves' hyperthyroidism.

There are a few counts of this clonotype. The CDR3 coding sequence is TGTGCCAGCAGGGGCGAAAGAGGGACTTGTTTTTTT. Amino acids: CASRGERGTCFF. V is TRBV28 and J is TRBJ1-4; weak D call: TRBD1 (5 bases). This CDR3 region has 12 residues. V lost 6 bases and J lost 17, with 19 bases in between. The germline V gene encodes CDR1 MDHEN and CDR2 SYDVKM.

Notes on this clonotype: This may stem from a read error, because a much larger clone lies one nucleotide away. J is TRBJ2-7 and V is TRBV5-1; D tentatively reads TRBD1 or TRBD2 (5 bases each). Per germline, CDR1 SGHRS and CDR2 YFSETQ. The CDR3 runs 16 residues. The V end lost 0 bases, the J end lost 0 bases, and 13 bases lay between the germline ends. This CDR3 reads CASSLGLWDLSYEQYF. In DNA form, the CDR3 reads TGCGCCAGCAGCTTGGGACTTTGGGACCTCTCCTACGAGCAGTACTTC.

The J gene is TRBJ2-7, the V gene TRBV10-2, with 8 bases that match TRBD2. Germline lookup yields CDR1 WSHSY and CDR2 SAAADI. With 4 bases clipped from V and 5 bases from J, the junction kept 10 bases outside the gene matches. The CDR3 is 15 residues long. The CDR3 sequence is CASSAYSGTSHEQYF. CDR3 bases: TGCGCCAGCAGTGCTTATAGCGGGACAAGCCACGAGCAGTACTTC.

This clonotype appeared many times. V usage is TRBV2 and J usage is TRBJ2-7; the D gene could be TRBD1 or TRBD2 (5 bases each). V lost 8 bases to trimming and J lost 4 bases, with 18 bases between them. CDR3 length: 14 residues. CDR1 is SNHLY, CDR2 FYNNEI, per germline. The CDR3 region has the DNA TGTGCCAGCCGTCCCCGGGACGGAACGTACGAGCAGTACTTC. Encoded protein: CASRPRDGTYEQYF.

This clonotype was detected a few times. Being one base from a much bigger clone, this may be a read error. This sequence joins TRBV7-9 and TRBJ1-4; 7 positions match TRBD1. This CDR3 has 14 amino acids. CDR1 and CDR2 (germline): SEHNR, FQNEAQ (reference sequence). The CDR3 DNA reads TGTACCAGCAGCCAGGGACAGTCTAATGAAAAACTGTTTTTT. It yields the protein CTSSQGQSNEKLFF.

Many counts were recorded for this clonotype. CDR3 sequence: CASRTGGRNTEAFF. As DNA, the CDR3 is TGTGCCAGCAGAACAGGGGGCCGGAACACTGAAGCTTTCTTT. The chain uses TRBV6-1 and TRBJ1-1, with 9 bases aligning to TRBD1. The trim removed 6 bases at V and 1 base at J, leaving 3 bases unmatched. This CDR3 comprises 14 residues. The germline CDR1 and CDR2 sequences are MNHNS and SASEGT.

The rearrangement links TRBV6-5 to TRBJ1-2; D unclear. This CDR3 is built from 12 residues. The V end was cut by 6 bases, the J end by 5 bases, with 10 bases between. Germline loops: CDR1 MNHEY, CDR2 SVGAGI. In DNA form, the CDR3 reads TGTGCCAGCAGACGAGGTTTTTATGGCTACACCTTC. This codes for CASRRGFYGYTF.